This T cell receptor (beta chain) was sequenced during a study of spatial heterogeneity in lung cancer. Study-level information: Among detected sequences, beta-chain ones consistently exceeded alpha-chain ones in number. There were, on average, more than 9.5 raw-read appearances for each unique TCR and UMI combination.

This clonotype was seen a few times. Time point specified: sample taken at primary tumor resection. Extraction of whole RNA from tumor, nontumor lung or frozen PBMC preceded unsorted sequencing. With 2 bases clipped from V and 10 bases from J, the junction kept 3 bases outside the gene matches. Germline-derived CDR1 and CDR2 are KGHDR and SFDVKD. The CDR3 runs to 13 residues. TCRdb re-derived calls from the 5' RACE reads in MiXCR, one entry per CDR3 protein. This sample yields approximately 44,000 distinct CDR3 sequences, of which approximately 15% are seen a single time; 50% to 65% belongs to the top ten.

The chain joins TRBV24-1 to TRBJ1-2, with 10 nucleotides matching TRBD1. Source: PBMCs, taken at surgery. The receptor was isolated from a male donor with early-stage non-small cell lung cancer. CDR3 bases: TGTGCCACCAGTGATTCGGGGACAGGGGTCTACACCTTC. Translated: CATSDSGTGVYTF.